This T cell receptor beta chain emerged from a study of cytomegalovirus exposure and HLA in healthy donors. The primer mix had 60 Vbeta and 13 Jbeta primers. The data were produced by immunoSEQ multiplex PCR, yet TCRdb's version contains in-frame clones alone and is incomplete. Here the sample spans under 85,000 clones, about 78% being singletons. J was trimmed by 3 bases and V by 8 bases; bases with no gene match: 2. The CDR3 is 12 amino acids. CDR1 is MNHNS, CDR2 SASEGT, per germline. The V call is TRBV6-1, the J call TRBJ2-7; 9 bases align to TRBD1. Material: PBMCs. This receptor was obtained from a man younger than 35 in good health and CMV-seronegative. Here the CDR3 DNA reads TGTGCCAGCGGGACAGGGAACTACGAGCAGTACGTC. Translated: CASGTGNYEQYV.